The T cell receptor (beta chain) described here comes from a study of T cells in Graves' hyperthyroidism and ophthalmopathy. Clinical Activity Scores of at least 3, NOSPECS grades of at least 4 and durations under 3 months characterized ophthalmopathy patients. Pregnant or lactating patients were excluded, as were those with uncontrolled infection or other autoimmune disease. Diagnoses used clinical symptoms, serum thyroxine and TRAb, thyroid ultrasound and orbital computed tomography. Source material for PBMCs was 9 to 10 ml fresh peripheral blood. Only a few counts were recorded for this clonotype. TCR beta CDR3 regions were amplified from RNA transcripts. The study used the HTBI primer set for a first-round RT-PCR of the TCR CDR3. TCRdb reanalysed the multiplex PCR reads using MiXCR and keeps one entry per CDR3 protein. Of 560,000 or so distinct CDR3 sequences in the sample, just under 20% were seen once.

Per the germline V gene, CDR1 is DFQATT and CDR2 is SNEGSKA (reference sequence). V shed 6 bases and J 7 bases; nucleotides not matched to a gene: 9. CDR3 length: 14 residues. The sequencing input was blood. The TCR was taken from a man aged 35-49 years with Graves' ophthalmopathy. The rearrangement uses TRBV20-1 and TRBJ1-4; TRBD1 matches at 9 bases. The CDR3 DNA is TGCAGTGCCCCGACGGGGACAGGGTCTGAAAAACTGTTTTTT. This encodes CSAPTGTGSEKLFF.